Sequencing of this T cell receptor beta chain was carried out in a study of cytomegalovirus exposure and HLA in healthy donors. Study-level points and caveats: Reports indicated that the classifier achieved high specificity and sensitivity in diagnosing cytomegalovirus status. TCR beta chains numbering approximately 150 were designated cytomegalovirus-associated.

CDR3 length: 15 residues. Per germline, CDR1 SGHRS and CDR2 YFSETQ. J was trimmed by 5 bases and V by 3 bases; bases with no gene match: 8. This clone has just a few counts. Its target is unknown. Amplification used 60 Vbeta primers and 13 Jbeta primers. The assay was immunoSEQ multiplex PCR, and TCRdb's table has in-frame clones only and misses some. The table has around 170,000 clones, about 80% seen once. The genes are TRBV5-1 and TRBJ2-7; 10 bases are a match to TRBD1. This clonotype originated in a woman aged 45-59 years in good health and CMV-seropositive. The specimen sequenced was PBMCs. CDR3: CASSSGTGDFHEQYF. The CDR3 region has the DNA TGCGCCAGCAGCTCCGGGACAGGGGACTTCCACGAGCAGTACTTC.